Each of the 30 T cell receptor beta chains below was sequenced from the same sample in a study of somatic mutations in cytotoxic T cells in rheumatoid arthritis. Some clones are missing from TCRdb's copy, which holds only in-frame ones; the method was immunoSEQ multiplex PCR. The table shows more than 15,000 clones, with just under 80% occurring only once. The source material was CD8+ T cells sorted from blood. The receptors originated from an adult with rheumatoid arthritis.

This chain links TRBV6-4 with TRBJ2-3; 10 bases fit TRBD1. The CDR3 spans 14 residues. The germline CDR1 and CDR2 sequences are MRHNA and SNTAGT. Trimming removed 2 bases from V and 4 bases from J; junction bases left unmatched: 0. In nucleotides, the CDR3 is TGTGCCAGCAGTGACGGACAGGGGGCAGATACGCAGTATTTT. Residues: CASSDGQGADTQYF.

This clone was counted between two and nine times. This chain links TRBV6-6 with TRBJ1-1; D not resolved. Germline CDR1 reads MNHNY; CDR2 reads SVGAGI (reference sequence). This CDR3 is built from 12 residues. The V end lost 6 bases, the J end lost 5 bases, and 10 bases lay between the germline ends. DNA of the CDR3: TGTGCCAGCAGGCTAACCTCGACTGAAGCTTTCTTT. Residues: CASRLTSTEAFF.

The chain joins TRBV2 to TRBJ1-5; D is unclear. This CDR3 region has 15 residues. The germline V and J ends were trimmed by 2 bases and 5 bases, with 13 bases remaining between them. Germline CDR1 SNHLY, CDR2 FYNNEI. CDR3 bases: TGTGCCAGCAGTGAAAGGCGGCTAGGAGATCAGCCCCAGCATTTT. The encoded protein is CASSERRLGDQPQHF. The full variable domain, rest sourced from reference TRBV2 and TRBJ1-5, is EPEVTQTPSHQVTQMGQEVILRCVPISNHLYFYWYRQILGQKVEFLVSFYNNEISEKSEIFDDQFSVERPDGSNFTLKIRSTKLEDSAMYFCASSERRLGDQPQHFGDGTRLSIL.

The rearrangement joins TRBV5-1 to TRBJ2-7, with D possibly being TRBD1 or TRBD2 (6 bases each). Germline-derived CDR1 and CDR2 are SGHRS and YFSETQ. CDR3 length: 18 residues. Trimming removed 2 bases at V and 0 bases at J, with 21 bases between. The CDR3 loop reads CASSFGGYGGLSSYEQYF. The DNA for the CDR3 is TGCGCCAGCAGCTTTGGGGGATACGGGGGCTTAAGCTCCTACGAGCAGTACTTC. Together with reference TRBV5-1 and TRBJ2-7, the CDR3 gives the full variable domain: KAGVTQTPRYLIKTRGQQVTLSCSPISGHRSVSWYQQTPGQGLQFLFEYFSETQRNKGNFPGRFSGRQFSNSRSEMNVSTLELGDSALYLCASSFGGYGGLSSYEQYFGPGTRLTVT.

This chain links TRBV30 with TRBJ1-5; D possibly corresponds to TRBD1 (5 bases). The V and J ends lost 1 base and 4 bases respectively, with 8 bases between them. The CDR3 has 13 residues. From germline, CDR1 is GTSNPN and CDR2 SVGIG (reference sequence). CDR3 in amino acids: CAWSDRLNQPQHF. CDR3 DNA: TGTGCCTGGAGTGACAGGTTGAATCAGCCCCAGCATTTT.

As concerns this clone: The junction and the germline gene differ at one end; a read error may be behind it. The CDR3 protein is CASKNRGGAQDF. Here the CDR3 DNA reads TGTGCCAGCAAAAACCGCGGTGGTGCCCAGGACTTT. The genes are TRBV27 and TRBJ1-1, with D uncertain. The CDR3 has 12 amino acids. Germline loops: CDR1 MNHEY, CDR2 SMNVEV (reference sequence).

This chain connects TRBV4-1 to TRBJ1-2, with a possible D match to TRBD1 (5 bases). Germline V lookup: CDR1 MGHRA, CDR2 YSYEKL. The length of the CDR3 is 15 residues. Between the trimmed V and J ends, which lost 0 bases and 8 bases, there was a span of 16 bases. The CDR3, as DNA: TGCGCCAGCAGCCAAGATTTAGGGGAAGGAAACGGCTACACCTTC. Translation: CASSQDLGEGNGYTF.

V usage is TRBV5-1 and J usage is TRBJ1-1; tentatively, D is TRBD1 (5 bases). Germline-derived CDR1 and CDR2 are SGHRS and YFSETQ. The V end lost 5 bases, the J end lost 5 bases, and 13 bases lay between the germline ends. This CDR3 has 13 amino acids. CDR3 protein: CASRAEGWTEAFF. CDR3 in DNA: TGCGCCAGCAGGGCAGAGGGGTGGACTGAAGCTTTCTTT.

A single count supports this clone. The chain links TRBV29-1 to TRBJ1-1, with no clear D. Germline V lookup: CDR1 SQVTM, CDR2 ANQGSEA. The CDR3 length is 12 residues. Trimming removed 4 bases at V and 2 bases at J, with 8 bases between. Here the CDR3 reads CSVGVPNTEAFF. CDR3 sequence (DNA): TGCAGCGTTGGGGTGCCTAACACTGAAGCTTTCTTT.

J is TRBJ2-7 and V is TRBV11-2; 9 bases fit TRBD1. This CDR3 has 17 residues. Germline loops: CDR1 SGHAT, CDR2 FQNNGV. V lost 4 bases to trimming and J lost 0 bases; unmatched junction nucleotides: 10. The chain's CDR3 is CASSSGQGGWSSYEQYF. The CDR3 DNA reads TGTGCCAGCAGCTCGGGACAGGGAGGATGGAGCTCCTACGAGCAGTACTTC.

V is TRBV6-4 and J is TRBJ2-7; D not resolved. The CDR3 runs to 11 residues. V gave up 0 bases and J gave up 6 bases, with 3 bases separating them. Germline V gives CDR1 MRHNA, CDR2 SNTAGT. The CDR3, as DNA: TGTGCCAGCAGTGACTCGACCGAGCAGTACTTC. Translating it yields CASSDSTEQYF.

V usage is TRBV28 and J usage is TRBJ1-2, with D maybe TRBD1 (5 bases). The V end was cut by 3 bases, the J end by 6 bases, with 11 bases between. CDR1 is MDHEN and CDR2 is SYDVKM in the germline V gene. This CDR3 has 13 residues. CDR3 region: CASSFRQPNGYTF. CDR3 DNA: TGTGCCAGCAGTTTCAGACAGCCAAATGGCTACACCTTC.

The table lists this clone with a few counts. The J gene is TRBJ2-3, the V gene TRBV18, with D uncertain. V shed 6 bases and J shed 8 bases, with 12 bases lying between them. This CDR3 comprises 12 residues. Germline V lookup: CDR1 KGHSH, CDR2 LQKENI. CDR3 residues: CASSPTMVTQYF. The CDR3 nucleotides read TGTGCCAGCTCCCCCACTATGGTTACGCAGTATTTT.

The CDR3 protein is CASSLAGTSRSGELFF. In DNA form, the CDR3 reads TGTGCCAGCAGCTTGGCCGGGACTTCCCGCTCGGGGGAGCTGTTTTTT. V and J are TRBV5-6 and TRBJ2-2; D is perhaps TRBD2 (6 bases). Trimming took off 0 bases at V and 8 bases at J, with 17 bases between the two ends. The CDR3 runs to 16 residues. Germline V lookup: CDR1 SGHDT, CDR2 YYEEEE. The full variable domain, its missing parts supplied by reference TRBV5-6 and TRBJ2-2, is DAGVTQSPTHLIKTRGQQVTLRCSPKSGHDTVSWYQQALGQGPQFIFQYYEEEERQRGNFPDRFSGHQFPNYSSELNVNALLLGDSALYLCASSLAGTSRSGELFFGEGSRLTVL.

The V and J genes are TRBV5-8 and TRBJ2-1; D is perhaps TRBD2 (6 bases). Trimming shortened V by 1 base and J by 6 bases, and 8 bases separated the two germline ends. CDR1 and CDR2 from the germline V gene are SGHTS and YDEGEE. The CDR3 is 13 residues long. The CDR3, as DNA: TGTGCCAGCAGCTTGACTAGCACCAATGAGCAGTTCTTC. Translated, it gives CASSLTSTNEQFF.

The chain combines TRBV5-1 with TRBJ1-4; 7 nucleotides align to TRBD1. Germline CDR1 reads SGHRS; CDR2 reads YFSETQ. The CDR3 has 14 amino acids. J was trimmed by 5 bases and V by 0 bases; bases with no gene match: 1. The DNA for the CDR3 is TGCGCCAGCAGCTTGGGAGGGGGCAATGAAAAACTGTTTTTT. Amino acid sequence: CASSLGGGNEKLFF. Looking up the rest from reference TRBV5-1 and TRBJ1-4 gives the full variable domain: KAGVTQTPRYLIKTRGQQVTLSCSPISGHRSVSWYQQTPGQGLQFLFEYFSETQRNKGNFPGRFSGRQFSNSRSEMNVSTLELGDSALYLCASSLGGGNEKLFFGSGTQLSVL.

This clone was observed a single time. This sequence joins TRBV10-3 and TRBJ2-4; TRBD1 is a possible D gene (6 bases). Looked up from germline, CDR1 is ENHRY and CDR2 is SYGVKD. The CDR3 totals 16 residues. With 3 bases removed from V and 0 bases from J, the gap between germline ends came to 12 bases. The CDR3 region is CAISEGDTLAKNIQYF. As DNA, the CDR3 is TGTGCCATCAGTGAAGGGGACACTTTAGCCAAAAACATTCAGTACTTC.

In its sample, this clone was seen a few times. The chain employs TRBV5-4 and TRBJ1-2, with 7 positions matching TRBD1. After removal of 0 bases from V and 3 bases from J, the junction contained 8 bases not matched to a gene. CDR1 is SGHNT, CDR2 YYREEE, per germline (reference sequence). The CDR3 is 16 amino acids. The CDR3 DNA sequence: TGTGCCAGCAGCTTGGCGTGGCAGGGGGGGGACTATGGCTACACCTTC. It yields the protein CASSLAWQGGDYGYTF.

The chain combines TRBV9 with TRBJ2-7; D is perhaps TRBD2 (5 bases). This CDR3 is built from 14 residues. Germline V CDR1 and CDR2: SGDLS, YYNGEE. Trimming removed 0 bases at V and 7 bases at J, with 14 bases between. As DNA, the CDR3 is TGTGCCAGCAGCGTAGACGGCTACTTAGCGGAGCAGTACTTC. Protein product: CASSVDGYLAEQYF. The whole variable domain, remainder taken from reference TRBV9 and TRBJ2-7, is DSGVTQTPKHLITATGQRVTLRCSPRSGDLSVYWYQQSLDQGLQFLIQYYNGEERAKGNILERFSAQQFPDLHSELNLSSLELGDSALYFCASSVDGYLAEQYFGPGTRLTVT.

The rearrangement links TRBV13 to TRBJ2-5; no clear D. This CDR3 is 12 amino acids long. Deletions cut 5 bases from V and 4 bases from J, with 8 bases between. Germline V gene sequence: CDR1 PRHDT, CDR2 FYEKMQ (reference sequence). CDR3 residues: CASSTVGETQYF. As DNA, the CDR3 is TGTGCCAGCAGCACAGTCGGAGAGACCCAGTACTTC.

CDR3 sequence: CASSLDPGQYYNEQFF. The CDR3 DNA reads TGTGCCAGCAGCTTGGATCCGGGACAGTATTACAATGAGCAGTTCTTC. This sequence joins TRBV5-4 and TRBJ2-1; 7 nucleotides line up with TRBD1. Losses at the gene ends were 0 bases for V and 4 bases for J; bases not matched to a gene: 7. The CDR3 contains 16 residues. Germline V gene sequence: CDR1 SGHNT, CDR2 YYREEE (reference sequence).

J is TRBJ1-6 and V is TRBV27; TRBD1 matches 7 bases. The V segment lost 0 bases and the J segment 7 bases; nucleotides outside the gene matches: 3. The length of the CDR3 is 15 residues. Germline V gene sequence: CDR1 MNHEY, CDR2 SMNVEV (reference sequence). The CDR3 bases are TGTGCCAGCAGTTTATCGACAGGGCTAAATTCACCCCTCCACTTT. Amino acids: CASSLSTGLNSPLHF.

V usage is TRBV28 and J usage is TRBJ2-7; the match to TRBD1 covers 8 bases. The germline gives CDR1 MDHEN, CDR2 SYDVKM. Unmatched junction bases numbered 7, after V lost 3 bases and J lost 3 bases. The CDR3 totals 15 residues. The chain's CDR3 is CASSFSGQGLYEQYF. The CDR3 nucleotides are TGTGCCAGCAGTTTCTCAGGACAGGGCCTCTACGAGCAGTACTTC.

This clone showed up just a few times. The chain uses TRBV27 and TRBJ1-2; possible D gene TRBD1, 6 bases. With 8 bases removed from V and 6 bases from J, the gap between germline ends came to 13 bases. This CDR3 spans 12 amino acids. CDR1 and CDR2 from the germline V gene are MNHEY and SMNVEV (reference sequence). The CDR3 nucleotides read TGTGCCAGCGCACACCAGGGGAATGGCTACACCTTC. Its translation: CASAHQGNGYTF.

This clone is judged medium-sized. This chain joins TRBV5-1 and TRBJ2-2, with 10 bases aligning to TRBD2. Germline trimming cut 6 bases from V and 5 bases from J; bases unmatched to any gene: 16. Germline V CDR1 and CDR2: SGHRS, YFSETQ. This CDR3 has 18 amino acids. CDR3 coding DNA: TGCGCCAGCACAGGCCCGACGAGCGGGGGGGCCAGTACCGGGGAGCTGTTTTTT. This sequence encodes CASTGPTSGGASTGELFF.

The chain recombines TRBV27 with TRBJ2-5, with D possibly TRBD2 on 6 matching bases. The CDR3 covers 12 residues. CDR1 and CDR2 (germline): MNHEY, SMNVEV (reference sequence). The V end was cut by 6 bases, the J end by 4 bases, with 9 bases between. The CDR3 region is CASSPEGETQYF. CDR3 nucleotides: TGTGCCAGCAGCCCGGAGGGAGAGACCCAGTACTTC.

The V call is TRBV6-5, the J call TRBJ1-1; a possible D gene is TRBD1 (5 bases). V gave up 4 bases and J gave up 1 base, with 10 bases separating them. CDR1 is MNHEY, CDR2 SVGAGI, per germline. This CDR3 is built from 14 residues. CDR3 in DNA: TGTGCCAGCAGTTGGGAGGGGTCGAACACTGAAGCTTTCTTT. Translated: CASSWEGSNTEAFF.

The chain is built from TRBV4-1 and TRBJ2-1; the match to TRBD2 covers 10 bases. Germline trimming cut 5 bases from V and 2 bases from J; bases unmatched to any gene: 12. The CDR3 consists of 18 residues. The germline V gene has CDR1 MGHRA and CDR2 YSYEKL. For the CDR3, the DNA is TGCGCCAGCAGCTCCGAGCTCCTAGCGGGGGATCCCTACAATGAGCAGTTCTTC. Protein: CASSSELLAGDPYNEQFF.

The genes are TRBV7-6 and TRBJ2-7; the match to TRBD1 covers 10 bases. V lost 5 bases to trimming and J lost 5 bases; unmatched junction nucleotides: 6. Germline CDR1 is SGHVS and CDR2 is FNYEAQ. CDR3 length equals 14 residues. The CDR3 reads CASSPTDRGHEQYF. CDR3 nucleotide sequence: TGTGCCAGCAGCCCCACCGACAGGGGGCACGAGCAGTACTTC.

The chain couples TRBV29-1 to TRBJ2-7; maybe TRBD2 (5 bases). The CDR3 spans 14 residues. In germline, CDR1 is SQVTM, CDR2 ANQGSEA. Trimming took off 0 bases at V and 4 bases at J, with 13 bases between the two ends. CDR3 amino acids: CSVEERGRAYEQYF. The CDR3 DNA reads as TGCAGCGTTGAAGAGCGAGGGAGAGCTTACGAGCAGTACTTC.